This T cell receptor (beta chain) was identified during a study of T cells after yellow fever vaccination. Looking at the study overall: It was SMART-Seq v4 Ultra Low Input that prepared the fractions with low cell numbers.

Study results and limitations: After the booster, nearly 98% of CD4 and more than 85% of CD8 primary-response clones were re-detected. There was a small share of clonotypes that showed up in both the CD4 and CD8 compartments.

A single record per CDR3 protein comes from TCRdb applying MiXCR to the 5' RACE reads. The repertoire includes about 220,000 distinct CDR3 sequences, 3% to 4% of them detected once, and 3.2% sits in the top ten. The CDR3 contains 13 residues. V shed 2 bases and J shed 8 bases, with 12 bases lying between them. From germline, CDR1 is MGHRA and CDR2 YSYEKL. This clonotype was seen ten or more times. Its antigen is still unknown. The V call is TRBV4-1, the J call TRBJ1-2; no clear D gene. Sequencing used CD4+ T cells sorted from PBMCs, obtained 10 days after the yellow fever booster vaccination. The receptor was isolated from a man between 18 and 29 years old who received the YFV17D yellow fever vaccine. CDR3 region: CASSQPIYGGYTF. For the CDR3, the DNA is TGCGCCAGCAGCCAACCCATCTACGGGGGCTACACCTTC.